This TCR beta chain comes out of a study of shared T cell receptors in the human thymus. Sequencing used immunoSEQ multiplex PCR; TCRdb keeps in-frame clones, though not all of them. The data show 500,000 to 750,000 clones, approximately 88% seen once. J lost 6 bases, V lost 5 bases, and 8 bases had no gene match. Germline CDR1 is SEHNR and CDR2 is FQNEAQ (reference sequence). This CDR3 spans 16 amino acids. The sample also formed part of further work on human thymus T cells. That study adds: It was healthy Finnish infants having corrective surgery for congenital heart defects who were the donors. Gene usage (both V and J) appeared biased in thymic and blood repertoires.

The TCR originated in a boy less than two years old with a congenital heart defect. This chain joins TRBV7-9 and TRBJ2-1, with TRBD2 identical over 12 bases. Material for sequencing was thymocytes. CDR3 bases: TGTGCCAGCAGCCCTCGGACTAGCGGGAAAGGCAATGAGCAGTTCTTC. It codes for CASSPRTSGKGNEQFF. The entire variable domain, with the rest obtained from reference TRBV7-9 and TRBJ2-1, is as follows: DTGVSQNPRHKITKRGQNVTFRCDPISEHNRLYWYRQTLGQGPEFLTYFQNEAQLEKSRLLSDRFSAERPKGSFSTLEIQRTEQGDSAMYLCASSPRTSGKGNEQFFGPGTRLTVL.